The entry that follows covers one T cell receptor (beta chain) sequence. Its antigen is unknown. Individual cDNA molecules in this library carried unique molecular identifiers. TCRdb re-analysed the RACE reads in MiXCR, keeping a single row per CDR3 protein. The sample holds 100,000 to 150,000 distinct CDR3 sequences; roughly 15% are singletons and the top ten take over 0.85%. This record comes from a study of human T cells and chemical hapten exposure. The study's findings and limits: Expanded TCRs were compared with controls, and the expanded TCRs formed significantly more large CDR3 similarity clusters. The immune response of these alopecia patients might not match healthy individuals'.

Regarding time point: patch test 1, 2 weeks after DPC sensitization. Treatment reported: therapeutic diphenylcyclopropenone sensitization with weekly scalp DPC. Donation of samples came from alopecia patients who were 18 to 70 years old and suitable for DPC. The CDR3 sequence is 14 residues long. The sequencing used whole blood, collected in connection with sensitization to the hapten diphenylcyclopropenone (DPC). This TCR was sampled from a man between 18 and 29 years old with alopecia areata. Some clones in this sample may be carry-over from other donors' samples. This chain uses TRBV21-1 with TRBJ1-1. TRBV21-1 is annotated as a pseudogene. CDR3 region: CASPPYSGDTEAFF. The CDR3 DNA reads TGTGCCAGCCCTCCCTACTCTGGAGACACTGAAGCTTTCTTT.